Listed here is a single T cell receptor beta chain. The antigen is not known. This record comes from a study of blood T cells in healthy people across ages. Study-wide results and limits: Naive T cell percentage showed a strong correlation with TCR beta diversity.

The second PCR ran roughly 6 to 11 cycles with a sample-barcoded 5' primer and J-beta primers. TCRdb redid the calling of the 5' RACE reads with MiXCR, one entry per CDR3 protein. The sample records 780,000 or so distinct CDR3 sequences, approximately 53% being singletons. Germline-derived CDR1 and CDR2 are SGHNT and YYREEE (reference sequence). The J segment lost 7 bases and the V segment lost 4 bases, leaving 15 bases of the junction unmatched. The CDR3 has 16 amino acids. This TCR derives from a man aged 35 to 55 in good health. V is TRBV5-4 and J is TRBJ2-3, with 7 bases aligning to TRBD1. The sequenced material came from blood. The chain's CDR3 is CASSPGTERSYNTQYF. CDR3 nucleotide sequence: TGTGCCAGCAGCCCCGGGACAGAAAGGTCGTACAATACGCAGTATTTT.